This TCR beta chain was found in a study of blood T cell repertoires in COVID-19. Whole-study context: Italy, Spain and the United States were the sources of the convalescent and acute COVID-19 samples. PBMCs, B-cell-depleted T cells, or T cells provided the cDNA or gDNA that made up the material.

This CDR3 is 16 amino acids long. Germline values: CDR1 LGHDT, CDR2 YNNKEL (reference sequence). With V trimmed by 3 bases and J by 7 bases, 12 bases remained unmatched. Followed longitudinally, the Seattle patients had been enrolled during active infection. Methods used by the authors: Reference gene primers were amplified, and this amplification served to estimate nucleated cell counts. Sequencing was performed with immunoSEQ multiplex PCR; in TCRdb, only in-frame clones are kept and a portion is missing. The V and J calls and clone size were taken over from that table, and D and trimming were inferred from the DNA. The sample consists of just over 250,000 clones, 75% to 90% of them appearing once.

The clonotype originates from a woman aged 70 to 79 with COVID-19, enrolled during active disease. Sequenced material: peripheral blood. V is TRBV3-1 (or the pseudogene TRBV3-2) and J is TRBJ2-7, with 10 nucleotides matching TRBD1. In DNA, the CDR3 is TGTGCCAGCAGCCATTTTGACAGGGGGCGCACGGGGGAGCAGTACTTC. Translated, it gives CASSHFDRGRTGEQYF.